The present entry profiles one TCR beta chain with its context. Its antigen is as yet unknown. This entry is derived from a study of radiotherapy plus CTLA-4 blockade in lung cancer. General study results and limits: Blood saw expansion of tumor-derived TCR clones after radiotherapy plus ipilimumab. Together with interferon-beta, which increased in serum after radiation, early dynamic changes in blood T cell clones were reportedly the best predictors of response.

Data came from immunoSEQ multiplex PCR; TCRdb stores just in-frame clones and leaves some out. In the table there are 75,000 or so clones, around 80% of which are singletons. V dropped 3 bases and J dropped 3; count of bases not matched to a gene: 7. CDR1 and CDR2 from the germline V gene are MDHEN and SYDVKM. The CDR3 is 17 amino acids. This sequence originates from a human donor with non-small cell lung cancer who had a complete response to radiotherapy plus ipilimumab. The V call is TRBV28, the J call TRBJ2-3; 12 positions match TRBD2. Sequenced here: peripheral blood, sampled from a patient treated with radiotherapy plus ipilimumab. The CDR3 loop reads CASSLTTSGSETDTQYF. The CDR3 nucleotides read TGTGCCAGCAGTTTGACGACTAGCGGGAGTGAGACAGATACGCAGTATTTT.